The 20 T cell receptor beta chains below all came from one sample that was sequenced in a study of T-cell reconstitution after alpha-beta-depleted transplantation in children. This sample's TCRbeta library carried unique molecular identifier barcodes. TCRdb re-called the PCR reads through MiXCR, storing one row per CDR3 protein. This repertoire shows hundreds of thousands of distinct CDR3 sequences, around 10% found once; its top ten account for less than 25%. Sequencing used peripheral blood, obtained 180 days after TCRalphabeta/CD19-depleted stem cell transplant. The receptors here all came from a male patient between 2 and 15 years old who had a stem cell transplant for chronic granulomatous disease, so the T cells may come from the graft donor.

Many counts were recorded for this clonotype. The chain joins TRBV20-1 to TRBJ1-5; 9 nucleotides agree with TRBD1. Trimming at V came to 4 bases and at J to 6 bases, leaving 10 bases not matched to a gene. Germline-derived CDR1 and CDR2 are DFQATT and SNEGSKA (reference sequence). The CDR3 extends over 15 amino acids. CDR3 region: CSAKTQGAYGQPQHF. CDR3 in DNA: TGCAGTGCTAAAACACAGGGGGCATACGGTCAGCCCCAGCATTTT.

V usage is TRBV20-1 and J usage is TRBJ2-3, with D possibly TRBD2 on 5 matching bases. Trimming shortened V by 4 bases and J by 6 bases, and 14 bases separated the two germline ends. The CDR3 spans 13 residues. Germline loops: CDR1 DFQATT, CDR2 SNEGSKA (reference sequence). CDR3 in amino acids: CSAIGLAGDTQYF. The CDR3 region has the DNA TGCAGTGCTATAGGGCTAGCTGGCGATACGCAGTATTTT.

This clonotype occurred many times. The CDR3 sequence is CSARALQREFSYEQYF. The DNA of the CDR3 is TGCAGTGCTAGAGCCCTACAGCGGGAGTTCTCCTACGAGCAGTACTTC. The genes are TRBV20-1 and TRBJ2-7, with 8 bases aligning to TRBD2. Germline CDR1 and CDR2: DFQATT and SNEGSKA (reference sequence). There are 16 residues in the CDR3. J gave up 0 bases and V 1 base, and 8 bases lay outside the gene matches.

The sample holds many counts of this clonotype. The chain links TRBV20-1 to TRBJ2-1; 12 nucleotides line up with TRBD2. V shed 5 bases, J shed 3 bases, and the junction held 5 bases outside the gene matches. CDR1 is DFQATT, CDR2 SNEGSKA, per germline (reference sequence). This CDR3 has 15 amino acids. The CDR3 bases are TGCAGTGCTGGAGGACTAGCGGGGATCTACAATGAGCAGTTCTTC. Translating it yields CSAGGLAGIYNEQFF.

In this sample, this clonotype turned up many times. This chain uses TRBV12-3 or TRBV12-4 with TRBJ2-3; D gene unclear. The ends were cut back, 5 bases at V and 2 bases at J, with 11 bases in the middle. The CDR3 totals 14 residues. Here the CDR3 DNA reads TGTGCCAGCAGTGCATCAACTAACACAGATACGCAGTATTTT. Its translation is CASSASTNTDTQYF.

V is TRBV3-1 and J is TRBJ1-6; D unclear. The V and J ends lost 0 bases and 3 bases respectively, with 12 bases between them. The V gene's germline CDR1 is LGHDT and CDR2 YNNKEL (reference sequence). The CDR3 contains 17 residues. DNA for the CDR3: TGTGCCAGCAGCCAAGATCGAGTAACGGGCTATAATTCACCCCTCCACTTT. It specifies CASSQDRVTGYNSPLHF.

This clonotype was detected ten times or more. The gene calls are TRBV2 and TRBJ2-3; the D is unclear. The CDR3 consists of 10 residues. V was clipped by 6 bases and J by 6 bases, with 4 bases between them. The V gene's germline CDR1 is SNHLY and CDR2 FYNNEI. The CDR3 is CASRGDTQYF. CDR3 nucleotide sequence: TGTGCCAGCAGGGGGGATACGCAGTATTTT.

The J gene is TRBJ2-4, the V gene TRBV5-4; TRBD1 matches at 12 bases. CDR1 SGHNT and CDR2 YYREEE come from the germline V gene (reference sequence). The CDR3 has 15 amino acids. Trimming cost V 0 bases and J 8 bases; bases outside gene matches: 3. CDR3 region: CASSLGGQGADIQYF. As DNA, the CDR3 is TGTGCCAGCAGCTTGGGGGGACAGGGGGCGGACATTCAGTACTTC.

CDR3 amino acids: CASSLGTGGNTGELFF. CDR3 coding DNA: TGTGCCAGCAGTCTGGGGACAGGGGGCAACACCGGGGAGCTGTTTTTT. V is TRBV28 and J is TRBJ2-2; 12 bases line up with TRBD1. Germline V lookup: CDR1 MDHEN, CDR2 SYDVKM. V shed 5 bases and J 2 bases; nucleotides not matched to a gene: 3. The CDR3 is 16 residues long.

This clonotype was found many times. Here the CDR3 reads CASSPNPTGYNEQFF. The CDR3 DNA reads as TGTGCCAGCAGCCCCAATCCTACCGGGTACAATGAGCAGTTCTTC. The rearrangement uses TRBV28 and TRBJ2-1; unclear D gene. V lost 6 bases and J 4 bases, leaving 16 bases between the germline ends. Germline CDR1 reads MDHEN; CDR2 reads SYDVKM. This CDR3 has 15 amino acids. Combining the CDR3 with reference TRBV28 and TRBJ2-1 gives the whole variable domain DVKVTQSSRYLVKRTGEKVFLECVQDMDHENMFWYRQDPGLGLRLIYFSYDVKMKEKGDIPEGYSVSREKKERFSLILESASTNQTSMYLCASSPNPTGYNEQFFGPGTRLTVL.

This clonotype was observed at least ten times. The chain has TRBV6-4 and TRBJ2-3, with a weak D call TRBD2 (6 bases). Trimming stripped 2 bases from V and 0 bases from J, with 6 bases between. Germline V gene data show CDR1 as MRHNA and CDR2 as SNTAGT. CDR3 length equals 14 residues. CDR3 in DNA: TGTGCCAGCAGTGACGGGACTAGCACAGATACGCAGTATTTT. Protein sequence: CASSDGTSTDTQYF.

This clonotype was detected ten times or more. The CDR3 sequence: CASRVETSGIETDTQYF. The DNA of the CDR3 is TGCGCCAGCAGGGTGGAGACTAGCGGGATCGAAACAGATACGCAGTATTTT. The chain employs TRBV4-1 and TRBJ2-3, with 11 positions matching TRBD2. With 6 bases clipped from V and 3 bases from J, the junction kept 11 bases outside the gene matches. This CDR3 is built from 17 residues. Germline values: CDR1 MGHRA, CDR2 YSYEKL.

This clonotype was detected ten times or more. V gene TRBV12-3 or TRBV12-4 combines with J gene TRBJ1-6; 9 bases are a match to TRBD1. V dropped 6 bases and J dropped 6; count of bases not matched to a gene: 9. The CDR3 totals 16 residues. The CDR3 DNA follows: TGTGCCAGCAGCGAGATCGGACAGGGGAGTAATTCACCCCTCCACTTT. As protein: CASSEIGQGSNSPLHF.

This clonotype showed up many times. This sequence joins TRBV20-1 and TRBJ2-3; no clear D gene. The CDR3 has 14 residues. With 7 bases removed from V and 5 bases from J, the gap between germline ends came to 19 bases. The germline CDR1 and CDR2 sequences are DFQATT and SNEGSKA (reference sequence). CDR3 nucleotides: TGCAGTGTTCGTACCGCATACGAGAAAGATACGCAGTATTTT. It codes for CSVRTAYEKDTQYF.

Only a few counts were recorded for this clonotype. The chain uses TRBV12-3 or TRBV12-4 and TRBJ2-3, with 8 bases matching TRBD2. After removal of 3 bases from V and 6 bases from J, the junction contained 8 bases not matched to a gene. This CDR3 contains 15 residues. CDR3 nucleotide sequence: TGTGCCAGCAGTTTTGTCGGGGGGGCCGGGGATACGCAGTATTTT. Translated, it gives CASSFVGGAGDTQYF.

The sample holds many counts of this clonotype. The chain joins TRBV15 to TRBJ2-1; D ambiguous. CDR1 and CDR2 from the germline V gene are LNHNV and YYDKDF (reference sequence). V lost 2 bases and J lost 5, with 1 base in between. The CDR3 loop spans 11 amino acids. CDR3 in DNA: TGTGCCACCAGCAGAAACAATGAGCAGTTCTTC. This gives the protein CATSRNNEQFF.

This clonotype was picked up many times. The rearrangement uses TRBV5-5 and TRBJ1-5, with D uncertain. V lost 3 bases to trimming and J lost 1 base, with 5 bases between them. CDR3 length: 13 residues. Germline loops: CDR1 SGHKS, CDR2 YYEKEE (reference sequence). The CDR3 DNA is TGTGCCAGCAGCTCGTCGAGCAATCAGCCCCAGCATTTT. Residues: CASSSSSNQPQHF.

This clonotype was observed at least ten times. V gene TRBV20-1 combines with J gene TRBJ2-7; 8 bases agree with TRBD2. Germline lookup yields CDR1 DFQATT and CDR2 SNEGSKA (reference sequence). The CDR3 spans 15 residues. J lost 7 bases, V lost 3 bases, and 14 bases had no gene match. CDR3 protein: CSARTSNRAGGEQYF. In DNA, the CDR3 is TGCAGTGCTAGGACATCTAACCGGGCGGGGGGAGAGCAGTACTTC.

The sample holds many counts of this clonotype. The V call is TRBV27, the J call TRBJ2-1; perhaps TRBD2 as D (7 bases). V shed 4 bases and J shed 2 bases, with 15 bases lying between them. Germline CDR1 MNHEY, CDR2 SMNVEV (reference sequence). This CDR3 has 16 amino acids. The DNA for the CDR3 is TGTGCCAGCAGTTCTAAACAGGGAGGGGCCTACAATGAGCAGTTCTTC. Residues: CASSSKQGGAYNEQFF.

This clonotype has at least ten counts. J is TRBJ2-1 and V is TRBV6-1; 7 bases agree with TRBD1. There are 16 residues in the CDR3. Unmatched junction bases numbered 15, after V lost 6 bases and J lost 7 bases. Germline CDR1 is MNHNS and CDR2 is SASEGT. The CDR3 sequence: CASSQGTVGSGNEQFF. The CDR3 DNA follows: TGTGCCAGCAGCCAAGGGACAGTCGGTTCTGGGAATGAGCAGTTCTTC.